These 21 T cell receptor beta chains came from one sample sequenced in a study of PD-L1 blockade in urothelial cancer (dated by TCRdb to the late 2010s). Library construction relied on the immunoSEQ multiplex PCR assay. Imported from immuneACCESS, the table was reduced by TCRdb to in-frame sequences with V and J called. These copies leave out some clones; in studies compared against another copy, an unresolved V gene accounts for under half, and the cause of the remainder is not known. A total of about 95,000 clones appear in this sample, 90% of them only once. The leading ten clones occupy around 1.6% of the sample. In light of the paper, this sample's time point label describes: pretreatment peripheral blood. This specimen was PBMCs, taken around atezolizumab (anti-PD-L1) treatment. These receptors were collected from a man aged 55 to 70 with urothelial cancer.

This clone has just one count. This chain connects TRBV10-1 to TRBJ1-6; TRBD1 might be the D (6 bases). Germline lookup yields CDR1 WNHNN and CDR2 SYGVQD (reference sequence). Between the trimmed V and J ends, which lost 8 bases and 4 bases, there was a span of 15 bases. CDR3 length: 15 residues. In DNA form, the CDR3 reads TGCGCCAGCGTAACAGGGCTCGATTATAATTCACCCCTCCACTTT. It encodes CASVTGLDYNSPLHF.

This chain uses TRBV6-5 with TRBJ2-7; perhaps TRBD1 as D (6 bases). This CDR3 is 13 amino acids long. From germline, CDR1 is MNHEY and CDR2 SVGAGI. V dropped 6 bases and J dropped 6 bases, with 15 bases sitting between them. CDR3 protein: CASRSGTFREQYF. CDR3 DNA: TGTGCCAGCAGGTCCGGGACATTCCGCGAGCAGTACTTC.

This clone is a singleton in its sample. CDR3 residues: CASSLPSPQQYF. The CDR3 DNA sequence: TGTGCCAGCAGCCTTCCTAGCCCTCAGCAGTACTTC. This chain uses TRBV7-2 with TRBJ2-7; the D gene is possibly TRBD2 (5 bases). The germline V gene has CDR1 SGHTA and CDR2 FQGNSA. CDR3 size: 12 residues. V was shortened by 5 bases and J by 8 bases, with 13 bases between the two germline ends.

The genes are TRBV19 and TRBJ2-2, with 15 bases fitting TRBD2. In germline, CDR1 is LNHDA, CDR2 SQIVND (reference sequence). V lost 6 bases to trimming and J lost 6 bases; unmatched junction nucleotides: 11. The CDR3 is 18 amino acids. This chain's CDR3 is CASRPGLAGGPGAGELFF. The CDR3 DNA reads TGTGCCAGTAGACCAGGACTAGCGGGAGGGCCGGGTGCCGGGGAGCTGTTTTTT.

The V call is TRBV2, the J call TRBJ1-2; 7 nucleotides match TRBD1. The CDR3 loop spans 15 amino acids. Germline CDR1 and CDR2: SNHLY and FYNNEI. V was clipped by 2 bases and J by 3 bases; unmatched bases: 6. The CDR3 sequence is CASSEQGGADYGYTF. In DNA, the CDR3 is TGTGCCAGCAGTGAACAAGGGGGCGCCGACTATGGCTACACCTTC.

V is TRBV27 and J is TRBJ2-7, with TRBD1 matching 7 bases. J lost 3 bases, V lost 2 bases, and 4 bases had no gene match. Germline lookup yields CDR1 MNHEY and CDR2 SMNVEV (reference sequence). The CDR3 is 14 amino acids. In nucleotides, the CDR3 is TGTGCCAGCAGTTTAGAGGGGGCGGGCTACGAGCAGTACTTC. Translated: CASSLEGAGYEQYF.

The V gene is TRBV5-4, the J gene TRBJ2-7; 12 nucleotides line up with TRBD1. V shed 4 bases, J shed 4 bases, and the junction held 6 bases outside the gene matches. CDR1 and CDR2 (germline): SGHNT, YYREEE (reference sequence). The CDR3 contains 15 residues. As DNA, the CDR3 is TGTGCCAGCAGCCACGGGGGACAGGGGGCTTACGAGCAGTACTTC. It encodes CASSHGGQGAYEQYF. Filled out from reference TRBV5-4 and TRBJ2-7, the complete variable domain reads ETGVTQSPTHLIKTRGQQVTLRCSSQSGHNTVSWYQQALGQGPQFIFQYYREEENGRGNFPPRFSGLQFPNYSSELNVNALELDDSALYLCASSHGGQGAYEQYFGPGTRLTVT.

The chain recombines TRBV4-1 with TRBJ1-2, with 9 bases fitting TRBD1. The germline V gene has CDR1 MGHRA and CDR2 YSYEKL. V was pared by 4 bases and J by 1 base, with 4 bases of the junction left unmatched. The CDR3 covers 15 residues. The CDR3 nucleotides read TGCGCCAGCAGCCCCCCGACAGGGGGTAACTATGGCTACACCTTC. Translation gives CASSPPTGGNYGYTF.

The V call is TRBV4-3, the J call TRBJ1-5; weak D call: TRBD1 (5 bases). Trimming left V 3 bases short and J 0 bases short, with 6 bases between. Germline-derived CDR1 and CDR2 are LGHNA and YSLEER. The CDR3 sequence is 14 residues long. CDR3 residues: CASSQGLSNQPQHF. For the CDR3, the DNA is TGCGCCAGCAGCCAGGGACTTAGCAATCAGCCCCAGCATTTT.

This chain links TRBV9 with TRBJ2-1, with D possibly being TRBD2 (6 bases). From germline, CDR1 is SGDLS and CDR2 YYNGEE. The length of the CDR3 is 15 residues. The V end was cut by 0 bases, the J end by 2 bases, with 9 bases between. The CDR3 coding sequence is TGTGCCAGCAGCGTAGATGGAGGGACCTACAATGAGCAGTTCTTC. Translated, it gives CASSVDGGTYNEQFF.

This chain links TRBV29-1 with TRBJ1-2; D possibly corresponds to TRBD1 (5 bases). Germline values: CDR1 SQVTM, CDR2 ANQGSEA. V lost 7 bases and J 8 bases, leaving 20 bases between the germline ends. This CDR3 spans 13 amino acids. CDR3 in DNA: TGCAGCGGCCGGGGGGACCAGGGTTCCGGCTACACCTTC. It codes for CSGRGDQGSGYTF.

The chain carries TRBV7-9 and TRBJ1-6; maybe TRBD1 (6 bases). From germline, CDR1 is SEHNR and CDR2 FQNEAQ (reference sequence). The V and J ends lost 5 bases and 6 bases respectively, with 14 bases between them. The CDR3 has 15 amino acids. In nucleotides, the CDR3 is TGTGCCAGCAGCAATAGCGACAGGACTAATTCACCCCTCCACTTT. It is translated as CASSNSDRTNSPLHF. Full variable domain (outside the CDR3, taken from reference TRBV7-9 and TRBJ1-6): DTGVSQNPRHKITKRGQNVTFRCDPISEHNRLYWYRQTLGQGPEFLTYFQNEAQLEKSRLLSDRFSAERPKGSFSTLEIQRTEQGDSAMYLCASSNSDRTNSPLHFGNGTRLTVT.

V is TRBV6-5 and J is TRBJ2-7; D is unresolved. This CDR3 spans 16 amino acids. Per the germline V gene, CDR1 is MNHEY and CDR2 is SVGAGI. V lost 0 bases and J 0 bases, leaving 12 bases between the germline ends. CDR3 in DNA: TGTGCCAGCAGTTACTCGACTCCCGGAAGCTCCTACGAGCAGTACTTC. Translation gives CASSYSTPGSSYEQYF.

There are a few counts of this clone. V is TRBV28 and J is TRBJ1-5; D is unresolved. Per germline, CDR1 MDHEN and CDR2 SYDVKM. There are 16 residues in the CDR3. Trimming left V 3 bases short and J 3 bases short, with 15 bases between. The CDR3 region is CASSLLGSSLNQPQHF. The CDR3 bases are TGTGCCAGCAGTTTGCTGGGCAGCTCCCTCAATCAGCCCCAGCATTTT.

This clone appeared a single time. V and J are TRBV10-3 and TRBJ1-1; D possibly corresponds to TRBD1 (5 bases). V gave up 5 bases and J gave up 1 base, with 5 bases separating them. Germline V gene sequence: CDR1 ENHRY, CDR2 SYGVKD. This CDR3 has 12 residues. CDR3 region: CAISQGNTEAFF. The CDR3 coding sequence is TGTGCCATCAGTCAGGGGAACACTGAAGCTTTCTTT.

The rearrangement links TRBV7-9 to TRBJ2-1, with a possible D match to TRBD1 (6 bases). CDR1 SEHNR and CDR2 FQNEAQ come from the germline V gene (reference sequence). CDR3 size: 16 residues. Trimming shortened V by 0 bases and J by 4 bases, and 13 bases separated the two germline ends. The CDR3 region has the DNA TGTGCCAGCAGCTTAGCGCGGCAGGGGTTGTACAATGAGCAGTTCTTC. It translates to CASSLARQGLYNEQFF.

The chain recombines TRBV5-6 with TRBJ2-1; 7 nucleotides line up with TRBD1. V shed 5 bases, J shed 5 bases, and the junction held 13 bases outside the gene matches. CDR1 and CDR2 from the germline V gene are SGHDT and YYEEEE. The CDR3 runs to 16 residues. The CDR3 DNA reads TGTGCCAGCAGTCTCACTGGGGGACAGAAGAACAATGAGCAGTTCTTC. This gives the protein CASSLTGGQKNNEQFF. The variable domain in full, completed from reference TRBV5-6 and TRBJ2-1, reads DAGVTQSPTHLIKTRGQQVTLRCSPKSGHDTVSWYQQALGQGPQFIFQYYEEEERQRGNFPDRFSGHQFPNYSSELNVNALLLGDSALYLCASSLTGGQKNNEQFFGPGTRLTVL.

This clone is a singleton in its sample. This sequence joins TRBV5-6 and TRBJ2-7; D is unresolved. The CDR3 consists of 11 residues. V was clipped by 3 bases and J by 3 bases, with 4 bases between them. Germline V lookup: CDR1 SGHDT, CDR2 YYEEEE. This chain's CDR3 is CASSSYYEQYF. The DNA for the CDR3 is TGTGCCAGCAGCTCTTACTACGAGCAGTACTTC.

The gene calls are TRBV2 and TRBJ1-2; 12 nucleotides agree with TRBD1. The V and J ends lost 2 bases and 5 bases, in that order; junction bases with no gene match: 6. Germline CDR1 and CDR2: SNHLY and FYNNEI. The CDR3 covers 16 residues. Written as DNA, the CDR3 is TGTGCCAGCAGTGAAATCGGGACAGGGGGCGGGTATGGCTACACCTTC. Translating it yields CASSEIGTGGGYGYTF. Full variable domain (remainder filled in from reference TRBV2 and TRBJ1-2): EPEVTQTPSHQVTQMGQEVILRCVPISNHLYFYWYRQILGQKVEFLVSFYNNEISEKSEIFDDQFSVERPDGSNFTLKIRSTKLEDSAMYFCASSEIGTGGGYGYTFGSGTRLTVV.

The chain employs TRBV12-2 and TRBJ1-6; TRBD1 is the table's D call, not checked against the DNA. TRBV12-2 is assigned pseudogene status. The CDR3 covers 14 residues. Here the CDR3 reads CASLVSRTNSPLHF. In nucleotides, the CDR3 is TGTGCAAGTCTAGTCAGTCGGACAAATTCACCCCTCCACTTT.

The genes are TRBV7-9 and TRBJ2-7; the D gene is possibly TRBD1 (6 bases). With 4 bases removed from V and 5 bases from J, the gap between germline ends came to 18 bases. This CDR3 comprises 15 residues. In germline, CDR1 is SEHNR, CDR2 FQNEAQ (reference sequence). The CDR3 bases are TGTGCCAGCAGCTCCGATTACAGGGCCTCTGACGAGCAGTACTTC. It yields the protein CASSSDYRASDEQYF. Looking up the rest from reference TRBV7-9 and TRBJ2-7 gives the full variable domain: DTGVSQNPRHKITKRGQNVTFRCDPISEHNRLYWYRQTLGQGPEFLTYFQNEAQLEKSRLLSDRFSAERPKGSFSTLEIQRTEQGDSAMYLCASSSDYRASDEQYFGPGTRLTVT.